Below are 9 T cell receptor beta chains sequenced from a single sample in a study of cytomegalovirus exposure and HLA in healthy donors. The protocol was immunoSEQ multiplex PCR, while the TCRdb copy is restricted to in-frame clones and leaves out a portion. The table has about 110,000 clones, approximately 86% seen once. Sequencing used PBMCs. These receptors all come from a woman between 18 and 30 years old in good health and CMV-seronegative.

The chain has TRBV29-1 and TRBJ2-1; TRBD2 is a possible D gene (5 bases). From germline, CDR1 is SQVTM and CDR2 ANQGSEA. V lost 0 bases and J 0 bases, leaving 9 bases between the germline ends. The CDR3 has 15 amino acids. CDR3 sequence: CSVEDPGSSYNEQFF. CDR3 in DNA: TGCAGCGTTGAAGATCCGGGGAGCTCCTACAATGAGCAGTTCTTC.

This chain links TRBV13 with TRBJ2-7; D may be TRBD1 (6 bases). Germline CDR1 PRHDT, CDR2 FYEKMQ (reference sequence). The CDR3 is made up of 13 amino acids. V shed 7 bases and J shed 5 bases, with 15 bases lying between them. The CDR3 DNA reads TGTGCCAGCATAACGAGGGGGACCAACGAGCAGTACTTC. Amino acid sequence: CASITRGTNEQYF.

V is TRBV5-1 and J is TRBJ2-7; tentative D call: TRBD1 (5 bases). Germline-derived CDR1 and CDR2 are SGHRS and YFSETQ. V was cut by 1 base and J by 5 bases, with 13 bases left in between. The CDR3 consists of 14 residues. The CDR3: CASSLIRARDEQYF. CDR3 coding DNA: TGCGCCAGCAGCTTGATCAGGGCCCGGGACGAGCAGTACTTC.

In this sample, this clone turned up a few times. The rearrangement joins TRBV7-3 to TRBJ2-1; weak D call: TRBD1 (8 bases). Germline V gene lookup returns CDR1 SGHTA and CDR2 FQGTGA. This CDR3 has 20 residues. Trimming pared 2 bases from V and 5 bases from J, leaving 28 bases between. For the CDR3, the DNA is TGTGCCAGCAGCTTACCCTGGACAGGGAGGGTGCCGCTCACCAACAATGAGCAGTTCTTC. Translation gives CASSLPWTGRVPLTNNEQFF.

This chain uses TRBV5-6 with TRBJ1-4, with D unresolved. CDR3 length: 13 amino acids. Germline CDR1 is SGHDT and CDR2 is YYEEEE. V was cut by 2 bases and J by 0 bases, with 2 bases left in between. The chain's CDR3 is CASSFSTNEKLFF. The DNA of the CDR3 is TGTGCCAGCAGCTTCTCAACTAATGAAAAACTGTTTTTT.

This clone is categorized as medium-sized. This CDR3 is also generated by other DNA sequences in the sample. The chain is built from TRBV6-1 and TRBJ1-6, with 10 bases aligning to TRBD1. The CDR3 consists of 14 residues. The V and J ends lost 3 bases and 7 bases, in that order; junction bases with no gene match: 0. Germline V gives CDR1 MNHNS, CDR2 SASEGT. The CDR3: CASSEGQGNSPLHF. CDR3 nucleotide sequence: TGTGCCAGCAGTGAGGGACAGGGGAATTCACCCCTCCACTTT.

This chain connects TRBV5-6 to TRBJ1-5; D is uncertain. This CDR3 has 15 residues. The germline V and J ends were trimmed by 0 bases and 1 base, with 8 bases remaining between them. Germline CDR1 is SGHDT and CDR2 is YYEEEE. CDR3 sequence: CASSLGQVSNQPQHF. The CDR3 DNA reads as TGTGCCAGCAGCTTGGGGCAGGTCAGCAATCAGCCCCAGCATTTT.

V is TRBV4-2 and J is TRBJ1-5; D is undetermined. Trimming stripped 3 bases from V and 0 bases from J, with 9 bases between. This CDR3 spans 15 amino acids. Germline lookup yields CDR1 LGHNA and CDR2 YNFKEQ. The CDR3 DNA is TGTGCCAGCAGCCATAAGAGAGATAGCAATCAGCCCCAGCATTTT. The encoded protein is CASSHKRDSNQPQHF.

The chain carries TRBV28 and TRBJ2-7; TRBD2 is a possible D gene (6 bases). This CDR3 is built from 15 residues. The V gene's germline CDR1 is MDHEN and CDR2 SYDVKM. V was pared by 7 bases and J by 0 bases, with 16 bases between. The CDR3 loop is CASKSGTEGSYEQYF. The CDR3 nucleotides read TGTGCCAGCAAGTCAGGGACGGAGGGCTCCTACGAGCAGTACTTC. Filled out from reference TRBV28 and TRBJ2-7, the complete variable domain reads DVKVTQSSRYLVKRTGEKVFLECVQDMDHENMFWYRQDPGLGLRLIYFSYDVKMKEKGDIPEGYSVSREKKERFSLILESASTNQTSMYLCASKSGTEGSYEQYFGPGTRLTVT.